This entry lists 18 T cell receptor beta chains sequenced from one sample in a study of patients and donors after allogeneic stem cell transplantation. MiXCR, applied by TCRdb to the RT-PCR reads, yields one record per CDR3 protein. Of 390,000 or so distinct CDR3 sequences listed, roughly 16% are singletons. Input material: blood, either unsorted or a sorted T cell fraction (not recorded which). The receptors were sampled from a human donor who was either an allogeneic HSCT recipient or a stem cell or donor lymphocyte infusion donor (not recorded which). It is not recorded whose cells these are; they may come from a transplant donor.

The chain carries TRBV19 and TRBJ1-5, with D maybe TRBD1 (5 bases). Between the trimmed V and J ends, which lost 1 base and 2 bases, there was a span of 9 bases. This CDR3 is 15 amino acids long. Germline lookup yields CDR1 LNHDA and CDR2 SQIVND (reference sequence). The CDR3 bases are TGTGCCAGTAGTATAGTTCAGGGCGGCAATCAGCCCCAGCATTTT. It translates to CASSIVQGGNQPQHF.

This chain connects TRBV6-1 to TRBJ2-1; the match to TRBD2 covers 9 bases. CDR3 length: 14 amino acids. Germline V gene lookup returns CDR1 MNHNS and CDR2 SASEGT. The J segment lost 7 bases and the V segment lost 9 bases, leaving 10 bases of the junction unmatched. CDR3 nucleotides: TGTGCCAGTAATGGAGCGGGGGGTAGGAATGAGCAGTTCTTC. Translated: CASNGAGGRNEQFF.

This chain links TRBV5-8 with TRBJ2-4, with TRBD2 as a possible D gene (5 bases). The CDR3 totals 11 residues. Trimming left V 5 bases short and J 6 bases short, with 6 bases between. Looked up from germline, CDR1 is SGHTS and CDR2 is YDEGEE. CDR3 sequence: CASRRGNIQYF. The DNA of the CDR3 is TGTGCCAGCAGACGGGGAAACATTCAGTACTTC.

The chain couples TRBV13 to TRBJ2-1; D gene ambiguous. Germline-derived CDR1 and CDR2 are PRHDT and FYEKMQ (reference sequence). This CDR3 is built from 13 residues. Trimming shortened V by 3 bases and J by 5 bases, and 8 bases separated the two germline ends. DNA for the CDR3: TGTGCCAGCAGCTTTCGGGTAGACAATGAGCAGTTCTTC. This gives the protein CASSFRVDNEQFF.

This chain links TRBV5-1 with TRBJ2-1; D is uncertain. This CDR3 contains 14 residues. V lost 7 bases to trimming and J lost 8 bases, with 19 bases between them. CDR1 is SGHRS, CDR2 YFSETQ, per germline. The CDR3 coding sequence is TGCGCCAGCGCTGGCCCCCGTGTTTCTCATGAGCAGTTCTTC. Translating it yields CASAGPRVSHEQFF.

The chain joins TRBV20-1 to TRBJ2-5, with TRBD2 matching 10 bases. V lost 3 bases to trimming and J lost 4 bases; unmatched junction nucleotides: 8. CDR3 length equals 15 residues. CDR1 DFQATT and CDR2 SNEGSKA come from the germline V gene (reference sequence). The CDR3 here is CSASGLAGVRETQYF. CDR3 nucleotides: TGCAGTGCTAGTGGTCTAGCGGGAGTTCGAGAGACCCAGTACTTC.

This chain's CDR3 is CASSLGGLSSGANVLTF. The DNA of the CDR3 is TGTGCCAGCAGCTTAGGGGGACTCTCCTCTGGGGCCAACGTCCTGACTTTC. The chain has TRBV11-3 and TRBJ2-6, with a tentative D call TRBD2 (6 bases). CDR3 length: 17 residues. V lost 1 base and J lost 0, with 10 bases in between. Germline loops: CDR1 SGHNT, CDR2 YENEEA. The complete variable domain, with remaining parts taken from reference TRBV11-3 and TRBJ2-6, reads EAGVVQSPRYKIIEKKQPVAFWCNPISGHNTLYWYLQNLGQGPELLIRYENEEAVDDSQLPKDRFSAERLKGVDSTLKIQPAELGDSAVYLCASSLGGLSSGANVLTFGAGSRLTVL.

This clonotype was counted between two and nine times. V is TRBV6-1 and J is TRBJ1-2, with 9 positions matching TRBD1. CDR1 MNHNS and CDR2 SASEGT come from the germline V gene. The CDR3 covers 16 residues. V shed 5 bases and J 4 bases; nucleotides not matched to a gene: 11. CDR3 in amino acids: CASSHMGTGLTYGYTF. The CDR3 nucleotides read TGTGCCAGCAGTCATATGGGGACAGGGCTAACCTATGGCTACACCTTC.

This rearrangement joins TRBV6-2 or TRBV6-3 to TRBJ2-7; 7 nucleotides line up with TRBD2. In germline, CDR1 is MNHEY, CDR2 SVGEGT. The CDR3 has 15 residues. The ends lost 4 bases at V and 2 bases at J; junction bases unmatched: 8. The CDR3 DNA sequence: TGTGCCAGCAGTTCAGGAGCGGGGCAGACCTACGAGCAGTACTTC. Translation: CASSSGAGQTYEQYF.

This clonotype has just a few counts. This sequence joins TRBV6-1 and TRBJ2-5; the match to TRBD2 covers 8 bases. Germline CDR1 and CDR2: MNHNS and SASEGT. The CDR3 has 13 amino acids. The trim removed 8 bases at V and 5 bases at J, leaving 7 bases unmatched. DNA of the CDR3: TGTGCCAGCCGGCGCGGGGGGAGTGAGACCCAGTACTTC. This sequence encodes CASRRGGSETQYF.

This clonotype has more than one count but fewer than ten. V gene TRBV18 combines with J gene TRBJ2-7; D call uncertain. With 6 bases removed from V and 0 bases from J, the gap between germline ends came to 12 bases. This CDR3 spans 14 amino acids. The germline V gene has CDR1 KGHSH and CDR2 LQKENI. The CDR3 nucleotides are TGTGCCAGCTCCCCCATAGGGTACTCCTACGAGCAGTACTTC. Protein product: CASSPIGYSYEQYF.

CDR3 amino acids: CATSGPGWGNTGELFF. As DNA, the CDR3 is TGTGCCACCAGTGGCCCAGGCTGGGGGAACACCGGGGAGCTGTTTTTT. This chain uses TRBV24-1 with TRBJ2-2, with D hard to call. There are 16 residues in the CDR3. Trimming took off 5 bases at V and 1 base at J, with 13 bases between the two ends. Germline V gives CDR1 KGHDR, CDR2 SFDVKD.

This chain joins TRBV6-1 and TRBJ2-7, with 7 nucleotides matching TRBD2. The germline V gene encodes CDR1 MNHNS and CDR2 SASEGT. The ends lost 4 bases at V and 7 bases at J; junction bases unmatched: 13. The CDR3 totals 15 residues. DNA for the CDR3: TGTGCCAGCAGTGCCCAGGGACTAATATCGATGGAGCAGTACTTC. Its translation: CASSAQGLISMEQYF.

This clonotype was seen only a few times. Here the CDR3 reads CASSERGSGRWYGYTF. CDR3 in DNA: TGTGCCAGCAGTGAACGGGGCTCGGGCAGGTGGTATGGCTACACCTTC. The V call is TRBV25-1, the J call TRBJ1-2, with D tentatively TRBD1 (5 bases). This CDR3 is 16 amino acids long. V was shortened by 2 bases and J by 5 bases, with 18 bases between the two germline ends. Germline loops: CDR1 MGHDK, CDR2 SYGVNS.

This clonotype came up a few times. V is TRBV6-1 and J is TRBJ2-1; possibly TRBD2 for D (5 bases). The CDR3 consists of 14 residues. Germline values: CDR1 MNHNS, CDR2 SASEGT. The V end was cut by 11 bases, the J end by 0 bases, with 14 bases between. The CDR3, as DNA: TGTGCCGCCGCTCCGGGGTTCTCCTACAATGAGCAGTTCTTC. As protein: CAAAPGFSYNEQFF.

The rearrangement links TRBV5-6 to TRBJ1-1; no definite D call. V shed 4 bases and J shed 1 base, with 11 bases lying between them. The CDR3 is 14 residues long. The germline V gene has CDR1 SGHDT and CDR2 YYEEEE. The CDR3, as DNA: TGTGCCAGCAGCCGGGTTCGAGGGAACACTGAAGCTTTCTTT. It translates to CASSRVRGNTEAFF.

This clonotype was detected many times. The chain uses TRBV2 and TRBJ1-3; D not certain. CDR3 length equals 15 residues. Germline CDR1 reads SNHLY; CDR2 reads FYNNEI. V was pared by 7 bases and J by 0 bases, with 13 bases between. The CDR3 nucleotides read TGTGCCAGCACAAGGGAGCCCGACTCTGGAAACACCATATATTTT. It yields the protein CASTREPDSGNTIYF.

The chain joins TRBV5-6 to TRBJ2-2; no reliable D call. CDR3 length: 16 residues. The germline CDR1 and CDR2 sequences are SGHDT and YYEEEE. The V end was cut by 0 bases, the J end by 5 bases, with 14 bases between. DNA of the CDR3: TGTGCCAGCAGCTTGGTAGTGGCAGGACCTACCGGGGAGCTGTTTTTT. It is translated as CASSLVVAGPTGELFF.